This TCR beta chain derives from a study of T cell clones after liver transplantation (dated by TCRdb to the late 2010s). Context from the whole study: The samples were obtained from ITN030ST, a randomized trial that attempted immunosuppression withdrawal within 2 years after liver transplantation. Blood samples were collected pre-transplant, pre-randomization before withdrawal, and post-randomization after either complete withdrawal or failed withdrawal. After a pre-transplant mixed lymphocyte reaction, TCRbeta sequencing was used to pinpoint donor-reactive T cell clones, which were subsequently tracked in post-transplant blood. Tolerance was defined as complete immunosuppression withdrawal for at least one year with no rise in liver enzymes beyond twice the upper limit of normal. Until randomization at 12-24 months post-transplant, subjects were given standard immunosuppression, with no induction therapy. Three of the eight recipients were HCV-positive; the others were transplanted for non-autoimmune, non-viral indications. As an antigen-independent comparator for the donor-reactive sequences, third party-reactive TCRbeta sequences from pre-transplant MLRs were identified as well. The studied cohort comprised 8 liver transplant recipients, 3 classified as tolerant and 5 as non-tolerant.

The full study reports these points: Without allograft tissue specimens, donor-reactive T cells may have migrated into the graft rather than being deleted. A significant post-transplant decrease in circulating donor-reactive CD4 TCRbeta sequences was observed in most of the 8 subjects, irrespective of tolerance or HCV status. Once repertoire turnover was taken into account, donor-reactive detection showed a significant reduction for CD4 in 7 of 8 subjects and for CD8 in 8 of 8. The conclusions were preliminary, being limited by small, heterogeneous patient numbers and by non-standardized post-transplant time points. Low numbers of available donor cells limited the measurable donor-reactive repertoire in two subjects. A greater decline was seen for donor-reactive sequences than for third party-reactive sequences, suggesting partial antigen-specific deletion unrelated to withdrawal success.

Comments on this clone: Its cognate antigen has yet to be identified. Base qualities are missing; no much larger clone stands one base away.

High-throughput TCRbeta CDR3 sequencing of frozen genomic DNA was performed by immunoSEQ, with PCR amplification, mapping, bias correction and internal controls included. The paper's data handling went like this. Only productive rearrangements were retained, and each unique TCRbeta sequence was defined by its CDR3 nucleotide sequence together with its V and J gene. For a sequence to be called donor-reactive, it needed a frequency of at least 0.01% and at least 5-fold expansion in CFSE-low cells compared with unstimulated pre-transplant cells. To ensure at least 90% detection power, minimum frequency thresholds were set for each subject based on that subject's lowest-template unstimulated sample. Jensen-Shannon divergence between the top 1000 TCRbeta sequences after and before transplant was used to measure repertoire turnover. Two-sided Fisher's exact tests were used to test for changes in how often donor-reactive sequences were detected. TCRdb holds this immuneACCESS table with in-frame rearrangements only. Some clones are missing; in checked studies, unresolved V genes explain under half, and the rest has no known cause. V and J calls and clone size are as listed in that table; D and trimming were resolved from the DNA. Across this sample there are 70,000 or so clones, with 90% seen only once. Of the sample, less than 3% falls within the top ten clones.

Relative to germline, V is 6 bases shorter and J is 6 bases shorter, with 21 bases between their ends. Via the germline V gene (reference sequence), CDR1 is SEHNR and CDR2 FQNEAQ. Inclusive of the bounding cysteine and phenylalanine, the CDR3 is 16 residues long. Only the CDR3 DNA stays, 48 bases, in frame from base 1. This specimen's time point label, interpreted: pre-transplant. Thawed unstimulated PBMCs were stained for CD3, CD4 and CD8 and FACS-sorted into CD3+CD4+ and CD3+CD8+ populations. All 8 studied subjects were randomized to immunosuppression withdrawal. Genomic DNA was isolated with the Qiagen DNeasy Blood and Tissue Kit.

The specimen comprised CD4+ T cells from blood, sampled before liver transplant. The clonotype comes from a human donor who received a liver transplant. The chain is made from TRBV7-9 and TRBJ2-1, with TRBD1 tentatively as D gene (6 bases match). The DNA sequence reads TGTGCCAGCAGTTTGGCTGGGCAGGGGCCGTTCAATGAGCAGTTCTTC. This sequence encodes CASSLAGQGPFNEQFF.